This entry is about one T cell receptor beta chain. The target antigen is unknown. Using immunoSEQ multiplex PCR, the repertoire was profiled, and TCRdb retains in-frame clones only, with some absent. The sample contains about 120,000 clones, 94% of which appear only once. Only cases whose brain tissue showed the highest T cell transcript signatures were sequenced. Patients received at least one anti-epileptic drug before surgery. This sample was included in a study of brain T cells in children with intractable seizures. General study findings and limits: Pre-surgery blood may have been undersampled, hiding some clones.

V lost 7 bases, J lost 2 bases, and 15 bases stayed unmatched. This CDR3 contains 18 residues. Germline CDR1 MDHEN, CDR2 SYDVKM. Sequencing used peripheral blood, obtained at surgery. The receptor comes from a boy younger than two with hemimegalencephaly and intractable seizures. The J gene is TRBJ2-7, the V gene TRBV28; 12 bases align to TRBD2. In DNA form, the CDR3 reads TGTGCCAGCACCCCCCCCGGGACTAGCGGGCTAGCCCCCTACGAGCAGTACTTC. Protein product: CASTPPGTSGLAPYEQYF. Complete variable domain (other parts from reference TRBV28 and TRBJ2-7): DVKVTQSSRYLVKRTGEKVFLECVQDMDHENMFWYRQDPGLGLRLIYFSYDVKMKEKGDIPEGYSVSREKKERFSLILESASTNQTSMYLCASTPPGTSGLAPYEQYFGPGTRLTVT.